These T cell receptor beta chains were read from a single sample in a study of cytomegalovirus exposure and HLA in healthy donors. Clones were read by immunoSEQ multiplex PCR, and TCRdb kept only the in-frame ones, dropping some. Altogether about 190,000 clones are present, around 86% being singletons, with the ten largest covering roughly 1.7%. The sample consisted of PBMCs. Source of these receptors: a young woman in good health and CMV-seronegative. The CDR3 runs from the conserved cysteine through the conserved F or W. D genes are given only for firm matches. Clone size appears in some rows only: once, few, many, or a class for an expanded clone.

d_call clone_size j_call cdr3_length v_call cdr3_aa cdr3_nt
TRBD1 . TRBJ2-7 18 TRBV13 CASSPWGLYPGQDYEQYF TGTGCCAGCAGCCCATGGGGATTGTATCCGGGACAGGACTACGAGCAGTACTTC
. . TRBJ1-1 15 TRBV14 CASSLYRAQNTEAFF TGTGCCAGCAGCCTTTACAGGGCCCAGAACACTGAAGCTTTCTTT
TRBD1 . TRBJ2-7 15 TRBV2 CASSEEGRGINEQYF TGTGCCAGCAGTGAAGAGGGCAGGGGGATCAACGAGCAGTACTTC
. few TRBJ1-6 17 TRBV2 CASRPPVIQEYNSPLHF TGTGCCAGCCGGCCCCCGGTGATACAGGAGTATAATTCACCCCTCCACTTT
TRBD1 . TRBJ2-7 15 TRBV7-9 CASSWDRGRSYEQYF TGTGCCAGCAGCTGGGACAGGGGGCGTTCCTACGAGCAGTACTTC
TRBD2 . TRBJ2-5 13 TRBV6-4 CASSAREGETQYF TGTGCCAGCAGTGCGCGGGAGGGCGAGACCCAGTACTTC
TRBD1 . TRBJ1-2 13 TRBV10-1 CASSATGAYGYTF TGCGCCAGCAGCGCTACAGGGGCCTATGGCTACACCTTC
TRBD1 . TRBJ2-3 13 TRBV6-1 CASSKQGGDTQYF TGTGCCAGCAGTAAACAGGGGGGAGATACGCAGTATTTT
TRBD1 . TRBJ2-7 15 TRBV23-1 CASSHGRDRAYEQYF TGCGCCAGCAGTCACGGCCGGGACAGGGCATACGAGCAGTACTTC
TRBD1 . TRBJ2-7 15 TRBV7-9 CASSSRSRDSYEQYF TGTGCCAGCAGCTCCCGCTCCCGGGACAGCTACGAGCAGTACTTC
. . TRBJ2-5 14 TRBV7-3 CASSITGPRETQYF TGTGCCAGCAGCATTACAGGGCCCCGAGAGACCCAGTACTTC